This T cell receptor (beta chain) was captured in a study of T cells in Graves' hyperthyroidism and ophthalmopathy. Germline V gives CDR1 MNHEY, CDR2 SVGEGT. The V gene lost 5 bases and the J gene lost 6 bases, with 16 bases spanning the gap. The CDR3 consists of 14 residues. Researchers took RNA transcripts and amplified the TCR beta CDR3 regions from them. The TCR CDR3 first-round RT-PCR relied on the HTBI primer set. TCRdb independently ran MiXCR on the multiplex PCR reads; one entry per CDR3 protein. This table has 550,000 to 800,000 distinct CDR3 sequences, roughly a sixth appearing once. Hyperthyroidism in the patients, aged 18 to 65, was newly diagnosed and under 2 months in duration. Every diagnosis used clinical symptoms, serum thyroxine and TRAb, thyroid ultrasound and orbital computed tomography. Findings and caveats of the study: Most thyroid-expanded clonotypes above 0.001 were also found in blood. It was a median about 6.5 months before onset that the model predicted ophthalmopathy.

This clonotype was observed at least ten times. Its target is unknown. V gene TRBV6-2 or TRBV6-3 combines with J gene TRBJ1-1; D call uncertain. Material for sequencing was blood. The sequence derives from a man aged 50-60 years with Graves' hyperthyroidism. The CDR3 DNA is TGTGCCAGCAGTCCTCTCGGAGATAACGCTGAAGCTTTCTTT. This translates into CASSPLGDNAEAFF.